These 24 T cell receptor beta chains were all obtained from the same sample, sequenced in a study of post-analysis software for immune sequencing data. Study-level findings and limits: The study found TRBV5-6, TRBV5-1 and TRBV20-1 among five TRBV segments more frequent in patients than controls.

These receptors are not linked to any known antigen. Unique-molecular-identifier-tagged TCR beta cDNA libraries were used. TCRdb processed the PCR reads anew with MiXCR; each CDR3 protein has one entry. The repertoire holds about 460,000 distinct CDR3 sequences, with around 40% as singletons. Sequenced: blood. Receptors originate from a girl between 10 and 17 years old with multiple sclerosis.

V gene TRBV5-5 combines with J gene TRBJ2-3; either TRBD1 or TRBD2 may fit D (5 bases each). Between the trimmed V and J ends, which lost 6 bases and 0 bases, there was a span of 8 bases. The CDR3 loop spans 13 amino acids. In germline, CDR1 is SGHKS, CDR2 YYEKEE (reference sequence). The chain's CDR3 is CASTRGSTDTQYF. The DNA for the CDR3 is TGTGCCAGCACGAGGGGCAGCACAGATACGCAGTATTTT.

The chain carries TRBV7-9 and TRBJ2-5; no definite D call. This CDR3 is 13 amino acids long. The V gene lost 2 bases and the J gene lost 4 bases, with 8 bases spanning the gap. Germline CDR1 reads SEHNR; CDR2 reads FQNEAQ (reference sequence). Here the CDR3 DNA reads TGTGCCAGCAGCTTAAATGGGTTAGAGACCCAGTACTTC. Protein sequence: CASSLNGLETQYF.

This rearrangement joins TRBV6-5 to TRBJ1-1, with D possibly matching TRBD1 (6 bases). The CDR3 covers 16 residues. The germline V gene has CDR1 MNHEY and CDR2 SVGAGI. The V end lost 0 bases, the J end lost 3 bases, and 14 bases lay between the germline ends. The CDR3 here is CASSYSRRGSDTEAFF. CDR3 DNA: TGTGCCAGCAGTTACTCACGCAGGGGCTCGGACACTGAAGCTTTCTTT.

This chain joins TRBV30 and TRBJ1-2; D possibly corresponds to TRBD1 (5 bases). CDR1 is GTSNPN and CDR2 is SVGIG in the germline V gene (reference sequence). This CDR3 has 11 amino acids. Deletions cut 7 bases from V and 4 bases from J, with 10 bases between. CDR3 amino acids: CALDRRYGYTF. In nucleotides, the CDR3 is TGTGCCTTAGACAGACGCTATGGCTACACCTTC.

The rearrangement joins TRBV5-1 to TRBJ2-7; 7 bases match TRBD1. Per germline, CDR1 SGHRS and CDR2 YFSETQ. The trim removed 0 bases at V and 3 bases at J, leaving 6 bases unmatched. This CDR3 contains 15 residues. The CDR3 is CASSLVAGGYYEQYF. As DNA, the CDR3 is TGCGCCAGCAGCTTGGTGGCAGGGGGATACTACGAGCAGTACTTC.

J is TRBJ2-1 and V is TRBV10-3; D possibly corresponds to TRBD2 (6 bases). CDR1 ENHRY and CDR2 SYGVKD come from the germline V gene. V lost 3 bases and J 3 bases, leaving 12 bases between the germline ends. CDR3 size: 15 residues. CDR3 in amino acids: CAISENRRVYNEQFF. In DNA form, the CDR3 reads TGTGCCATCAGTGAAAATCGGAGGGTCTACAATGAGCAGTTCTTC.

This clonotype was seen a few times. This chain connects TRBV28 to TRBJ2-7; weak D call: TRBD1 (6 bases). Matching the DNA end better, TRBJ2-5 makes the J call doubtful. This CDR3 has 12 amino acids. Germline CDR1 and CDR2: MDHEN and SYDVKM. The CDR3 nucleotides are TGTGCCAGCAGGCTAGGGGGAGAGACCCAGTACTTC. Protein: CASRLGGETQYF.

The rearrangement uses TRBV7-2 and TRBJ2-3, with 7 bases aligning to TRBD2. V shed 8 bases and J 0 bases; nucleotides not matched to a gene: 8. CDR3 size: 15 residues. Germline lookup yields CDR1 SGHTA and CDR2 FQGNSA. The CDR3 DNA reads as TGTGCCAGCCTTCGGGCTAGCGGTAGCACAGATACGCAGTATTTT. It specifies CASLRASGSTDTQYF.

This clonotype has just a few counts. This chain uses TRBV15 with TRBJ2-5, with 12 positions matching TRBD2. The CDR3 consists of 16 residues. J lost 5 bases, V lost 6 bases, and 10 bases had no gene match. Germline V lookup: CDR1 LNHNV, CDR2 YYDKDF (reference sequence). The CDR3 region is CATSPRTSGKGETQYF. CDR3 bases: TGTGCCACCAGTCCTAGGACTAGCGGGAAGGGTGAGACCCAGTACTTC.

This clonotype was observed a few times. The rearrangement joins TRBV7-9 to TRBJ1-1; D remains ambiguous. This CDR3 spans 12 amino acids. The ends were cut back, 5 bases at V and 6 bases at J, with 10 bases in the middle. Germline CDR1 is SEHNR and CDR2 is FQNEAQ (reference sequence). DNA of the CDR3: TGTGCCAGCAGCCTCGGACTGGCTGAAGCTTTCTTT. It encodes CASSLGLAEAFF. The whole variable domain, filled in from reference TRBV7-9 and TRBJ1-1, reads DTGVSQNPRHKITKRGQNVTFRCDPISEHNRLYWYRQTLGQGPEFLTYFQNEAQLEKSRLLSDRFSAERPKGSFSTLEIQRTEQGDSAMYLCASSLGLAEAFFGQGTRLTVV.

In this sample, this clonotype turned up a few times. The V and J genes are TRBV9 and TRBJ2-3; 8 nucleotides align to TRBD2. With V trimmed by 3 bases and J by 5 bases, 17 bases remained unmatched. This CDR3 comprises 18 residues. CDR1 and CDR2 from the germline V gene are SGDLS and YYNGEE. CDR3 sequence: CASSAALDPGLGVDTQYF. As DNA, the CDR3 is TGTGCCAGCAGCGCGGCACTGGATCCGGGACTAGGAGTAGATACGCAGTATTTT. The full variable domain, with the rest looked up from reference TRBV9 and TRBJ2-3, is DSGVTQTPKHLITATGQRVTLRCSPRSGDLSVYWYQQSLDQGLQFLIQYYNGEERAKGNILERFSAQQFPDLHSELNLSSLELGDSALYFCASSAALDPGLGVDTQYFGPGTRLTVL.

The chain combines TRBV6-2 or TRBV6-3 with TRBJ2-3, with D tentatively TRBD1 (6 bases). V dropped 0 bases and J dropped 0 bases, with 10 bases sitting between them. The length of the CDR3 is 16 residues. Germline V gene data show CDR1 as MNHEY and CDR2 as SVGEGT. The CDR3 bases are TGTGCCAGCAGTTACTCACAGGGATCTAGCACAGATACGCAGTATTTT. Amino acid sequence: CASSYSQGSSTDTQYF.

The V and J genes are TRBV7-8 and TRBJ2-2; D uncertain. CDR1 and CDR2 from the germline V gene are SGHVS and FQNEAQ. This CDR3 has 13 residues. The V end lost 5 bases, the J end lost 8 bases, and 12 bases lay between the germline ends. CDR3 residues: CASSLPEWGELFF. Written as DNA, the CDR3 is TGTGCCAGCAGCCTTCCGGAGTGGGGGGAGCTGTTTTTT.

The chain is built from TRBV5-1 and TRBJ2-1; 7 nucleotides align to TRBD2. CDR1 SGHRS and CDR2 YFSETQ come from the germline V gene. This CDR3 has 12 amino acids. The trim removed 4 bases at V and 10 bases at J, leaving 5 bases unmatched. The CDR3 DNA follows: TGCGCCAGCAGCCCCGGGAGGTGGGAGCAGTTCTTC. It encodes CASSPGRWEQFF.

In its sample, this clonotype was seen a few times. This chain links TRBV20-1 with TRBJ2-7, with 10 bases identical to TRBD2. The CDR3 sequence is 17 residues long. Germline lookup yields CDR1 DFQATT and CDR2 SNEGSKA (reference sequence). The trim removed 3 bases at V and 5 bases at J, leaving 16 bases unmatched. The CDR3 nucleotides read TGCAGTGCTAGGGTCCCTAGCGGGGGATCGCTTCGCCACGAGCAGTACTTC. Protein product: CSARVPSGGSLRHEQYF.

The V call is TRBV7-2, the J call TRBJ2-1; 11 nucleotides line up with TRBD2. There are 15 residues in the CDR3. Trimming cost V 5 bases and J 8 bases; bases outside gene matches: 8. Per germline, CDR1 SGHTA and CDR2 FQGNSA. CDR3 bases: TGTGCCAGCAGCCTAACTAGCGGGAGTCCCGATGAGCAGTTCTTC. This codes for CASSLTSGSPDEQFF.

This clonotype was picked up one time. The chain carries TRBV27 and TRBJ1-1; TRBD1 is a possible D gene (5 bases). V shed 5 bases and J shed 2 bases, with 24 bases lying between them. Looked up from germline, CDR1 is MNHEY and CDR2 is SMNVEV (reference sequence). CDR3 size: 18 residues. The CDR3 coding sequence is TGTGCCAGCAGTCTGCAGGGTTTTGGACACCTGGAAAACACTGAAGCTTTCTTT. Protein sequence: CASSLQGFGHLENTEAFF.

This chain connects TRBV6-6 to TRBJ1-1; TRBD1 is a possible D gene (6 bases). CDR1 and CDR2 (germline): MNHNY, SVGAGI (reference sequence). This CDR3 comprises 15 residues. V was shortened by 0 bases and J by 4 bases, with 12 bases between the two germline ends. The CDR3: CASSYSKTGTTEAFF. As DNA, the CDR3 is TGTGCCAGCAGTTACTCGAAAACAGGGACCACTGAAGCTTTCTTT.

The genes are TRBV3-1 and TRBJ2-7; 10 nucleotides align to TRBD2. Looked up from germline, CDR1 is LGHDT and CDR2 is YNNKEL (reference sequence). V shed 1 base and J 2 bases; nucleotides not matched to a gene: 5. This CDR3 region has 16 residues. The CDR3 sequence is CASSQALAGETYEQYF. The CDR3 DNA is TGTGCCAGCAGCCAAGCCCTAGCGGGAGAAACCTACGAGCAGTACTTC.

The chain uses TRBV28 and TRBJ2-2; D not resolved. Germline CDR1 and CDR2: MDHEN and SYDVKM. There are 13 residues in the CDR3. V lost 3 bases and J lost 6, with 8 bases in between. CDR3 protein: CASSFRLAGELFF. CDR3 sequence (DNA): TGTGCCAGCAGTTTCCGCCTTGCCGGGGAGCTGTTTTTT.

The chain combines TRBV7-9 with TRBJ2-4, with TRBD1 as a possible D gene (6 bases). CDR1 and CDR2 (germline): SEHNR, FQNEAQ (reference sequence). The CDR3 covers 14 residues. The V end was cut by 4 bases, the J end by 13 bases, with 20 bases between. CDR3 in amino acids: CASSSGRGAREQYF. The CDR3 region has the DNA TGTGCCAGCAGCTCGGGCAGGGGCGCGAGGGAGCAGTACTTC.

On this clonotype: The junction differs from germline at one of its ends, possibly a read error. The genes are TRBV7-3 and TRBJ1-1; no firm D call. The CDR3 runs to 13 residues. Germline loops: CDR1 SGHTA, CDR2 FQGTGA. The CDR3 region is CAGRHTMNTEAFF. CDR3 nucleotide sequence: TGTGCCGGCAGGCACACTATGAACACTGAAGCTTTCTTT.

V is TRBV20-1 and J is TRBJ2-1, with 13 positions matching TRBD2. Per the germline V gene, CDR1 is DFQATT and CDR2 is SNEGSKA (reference sequence). V lost 5 bases, J lost 2 bases, and 3 bases stayed unmatched. The CDR3 has 15 amino acids. The CDR3 bases are TGCAGTGCTGGACTAGCGGGAGCCGCCTACAATGAGCAGTTCTTC. Its translation is CSAGLAGAAYNEQFF.

The CDR3 spells CASSYRLTGGDTEAFF. In DNA form, the CDR3 reads TGTGCCAGCAGTTACCGCTTGACAGGAGGGGACACTGAAGCTTTCTTT. The chain links TRBV6-6 to TRBJ1-1; weak D call: TRBD1 (6 bases). The CDR3 has 16 residues. With 2 bases removed from V and 3 bases from J, the gap between germline ends came to 16 bases. Per the germline V gene, CDR1 is MNHNY and CDR2 is SVGAGI (reference sequence).